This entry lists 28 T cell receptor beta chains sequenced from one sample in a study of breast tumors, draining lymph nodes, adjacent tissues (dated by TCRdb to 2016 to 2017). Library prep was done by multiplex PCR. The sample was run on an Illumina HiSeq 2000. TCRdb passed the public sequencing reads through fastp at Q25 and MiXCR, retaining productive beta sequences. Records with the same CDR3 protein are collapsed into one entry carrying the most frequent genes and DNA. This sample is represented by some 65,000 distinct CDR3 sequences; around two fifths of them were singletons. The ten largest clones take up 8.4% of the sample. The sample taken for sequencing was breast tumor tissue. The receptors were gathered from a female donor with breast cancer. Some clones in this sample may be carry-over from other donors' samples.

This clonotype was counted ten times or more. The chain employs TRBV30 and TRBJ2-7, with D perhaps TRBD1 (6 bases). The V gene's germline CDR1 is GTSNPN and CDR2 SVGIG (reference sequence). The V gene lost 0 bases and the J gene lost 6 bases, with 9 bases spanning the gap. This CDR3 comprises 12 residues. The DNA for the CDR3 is TGTGCCTGGAGTGTACAGGGTTTCGAGCAGTACTTC. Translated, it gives CAWSVQGFEQYF.

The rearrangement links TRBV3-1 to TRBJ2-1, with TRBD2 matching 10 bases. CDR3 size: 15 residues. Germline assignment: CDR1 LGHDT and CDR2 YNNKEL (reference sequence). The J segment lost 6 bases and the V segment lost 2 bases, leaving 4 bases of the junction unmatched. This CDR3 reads CASSQTERGGNEQFF. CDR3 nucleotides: TGTGCCAGCAGCCAAACGGAGCGGGGGGGCAATGAGCAGTTCTTC.

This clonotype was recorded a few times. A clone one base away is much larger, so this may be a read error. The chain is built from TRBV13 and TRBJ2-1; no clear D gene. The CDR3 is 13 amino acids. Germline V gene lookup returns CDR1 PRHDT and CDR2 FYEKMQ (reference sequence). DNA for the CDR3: TGTGCCAGCAGCTTTACGGGTTACAATGGGCAGTTCTTC. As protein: CASSFTGYNGQFF.

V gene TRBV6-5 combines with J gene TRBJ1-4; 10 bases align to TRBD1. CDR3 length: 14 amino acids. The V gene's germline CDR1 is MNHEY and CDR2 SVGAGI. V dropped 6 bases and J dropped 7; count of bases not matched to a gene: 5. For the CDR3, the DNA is TGTGCCAGCAGCAGGGACAGGGGCGCTGAAAAACTGTTTTTT. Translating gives CASSRDRGAEKLFF.

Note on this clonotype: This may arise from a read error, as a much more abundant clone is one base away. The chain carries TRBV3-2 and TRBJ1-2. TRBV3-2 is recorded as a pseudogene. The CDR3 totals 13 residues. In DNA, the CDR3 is TGTGCCAGCAGCCCTATCCACCTCTATGGCTACACCTTC. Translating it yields CASSPIHLYGYTF.

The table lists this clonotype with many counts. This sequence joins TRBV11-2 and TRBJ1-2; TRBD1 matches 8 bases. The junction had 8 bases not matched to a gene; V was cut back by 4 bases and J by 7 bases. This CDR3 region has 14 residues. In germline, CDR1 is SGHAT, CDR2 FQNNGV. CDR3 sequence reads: CASSSTGGAGGYTF. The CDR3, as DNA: TGTGCCAGCAGCTCCACAGGGGGGGCGGGTGGCTACACCTTC.

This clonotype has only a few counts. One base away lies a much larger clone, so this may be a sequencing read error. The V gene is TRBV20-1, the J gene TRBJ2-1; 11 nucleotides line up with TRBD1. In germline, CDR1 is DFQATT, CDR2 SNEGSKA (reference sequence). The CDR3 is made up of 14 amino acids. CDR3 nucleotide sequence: TGCAGCACCACGGACAGGGGGCCCTACACTGAGCAGTTCTTC. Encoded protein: CSTTDRGPYTEQFF.

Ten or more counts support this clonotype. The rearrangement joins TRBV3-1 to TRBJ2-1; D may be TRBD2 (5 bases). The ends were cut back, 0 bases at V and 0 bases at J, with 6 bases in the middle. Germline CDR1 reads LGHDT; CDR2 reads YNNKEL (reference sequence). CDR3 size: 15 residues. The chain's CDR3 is CASSQDGGSYNEQFF. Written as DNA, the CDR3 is TGTGCCAGCAGCCAAGACGGAGGCTCCTACAATGAGCAGTTCTTC.

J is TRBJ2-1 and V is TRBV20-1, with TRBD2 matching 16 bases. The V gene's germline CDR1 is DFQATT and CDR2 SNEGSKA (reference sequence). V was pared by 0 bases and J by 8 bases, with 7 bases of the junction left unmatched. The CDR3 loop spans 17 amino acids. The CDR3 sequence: CSARDGTSGRVRDEQFF. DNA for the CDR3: TGCAGTGCTAGAGACGGGACTAGCGGGAGGGTCCGGGATGAGCAGTTCTTC.

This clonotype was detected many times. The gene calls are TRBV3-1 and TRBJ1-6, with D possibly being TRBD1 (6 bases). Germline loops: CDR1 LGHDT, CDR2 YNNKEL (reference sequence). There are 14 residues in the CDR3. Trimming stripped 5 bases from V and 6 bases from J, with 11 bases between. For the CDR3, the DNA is TGTGCCAGCAGCTCCGGGGGGCCTAATTCACCCCTCCACTTT. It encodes CASSSGGPNSPLHF.

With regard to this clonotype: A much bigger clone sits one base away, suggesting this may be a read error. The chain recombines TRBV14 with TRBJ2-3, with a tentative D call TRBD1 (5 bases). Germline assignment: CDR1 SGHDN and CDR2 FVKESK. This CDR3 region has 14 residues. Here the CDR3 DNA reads TGTGCCAGCAGCCTAGAATGGACATCCGATACGCAGTCTTTT. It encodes CASSLEWTSDTQSF.

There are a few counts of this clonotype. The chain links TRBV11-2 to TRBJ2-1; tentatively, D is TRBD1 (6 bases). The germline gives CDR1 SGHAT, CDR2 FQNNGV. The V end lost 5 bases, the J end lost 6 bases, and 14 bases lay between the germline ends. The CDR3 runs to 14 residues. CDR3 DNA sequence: TGTGCCAGCAGCCCGGGACACCTTTCCAATGAGCAGTTCTTC. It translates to CASSPGHLSNEQFF.

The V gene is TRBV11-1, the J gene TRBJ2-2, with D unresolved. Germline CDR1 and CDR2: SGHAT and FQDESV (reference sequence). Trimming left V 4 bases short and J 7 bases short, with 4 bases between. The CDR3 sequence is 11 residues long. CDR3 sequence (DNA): TGTGCCAGCAGCTCTAGCGGGGAGCTGTTTTTT. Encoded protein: CASSSSGELFF.

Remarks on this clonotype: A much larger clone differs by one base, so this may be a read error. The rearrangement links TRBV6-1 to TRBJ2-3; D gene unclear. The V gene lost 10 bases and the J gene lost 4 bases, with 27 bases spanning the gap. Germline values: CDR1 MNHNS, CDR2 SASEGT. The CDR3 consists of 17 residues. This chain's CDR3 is CATRPLPSTIFADTQYF. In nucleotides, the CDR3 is TGTGCCACTAGACCCCTCCCAAGTACAATATTCGCAGATACGCAGTATTTT.

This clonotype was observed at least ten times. The CDR3 DNA follows: TGTGCCAGCAGATTCCTCGCCGACAGAGTTTCAGATACGCAGTATTTT. This translates into CASRFLADRVSDTQYF. The V gene is TRBV5-5, the J gene TRBJ2-3, with D perhaps matching TRBD1 (5 bases). There are 16 residues in the CDR3. The V gene's germline CDR1 is SGHKS and CDR2 YYEKEE (reference sequence). V shed 5 bases and J shed 4 bases, with 20 bases lying between them.

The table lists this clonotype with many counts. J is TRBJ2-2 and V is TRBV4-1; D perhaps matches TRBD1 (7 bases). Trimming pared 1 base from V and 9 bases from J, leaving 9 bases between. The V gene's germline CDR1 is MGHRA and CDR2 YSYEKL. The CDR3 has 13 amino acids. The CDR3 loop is CASSQAGGRELFF. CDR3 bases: TGCGCCAGCAGCCAAGCAGGGGGGAGGGAGCTGTTTTTT.

The CDR3: CASSLRGQGGVQPQHF. The CDR3, as DNA: TGTGCCAGCAGTTTACGGGGACAGGGTGGTGTTCAGCCCCAGCATTTT. This rearrangement joins TRBV12-3 or TRBV12-4 to TRBJ1-5; TRBD1 agrees at 9 bases. V gave up 2 bases and J gave up 6 bases; unmatched junction bases: 8. The CDR3 spans 16 residues.

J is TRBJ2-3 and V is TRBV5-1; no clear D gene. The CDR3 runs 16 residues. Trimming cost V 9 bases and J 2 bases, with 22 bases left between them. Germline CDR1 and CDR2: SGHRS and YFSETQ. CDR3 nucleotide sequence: TGCGCCAACAACTTACTGGGTTGGAATGACACAGATACGCAGTATTTT. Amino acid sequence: CANNLLGWNDTDTQYF.

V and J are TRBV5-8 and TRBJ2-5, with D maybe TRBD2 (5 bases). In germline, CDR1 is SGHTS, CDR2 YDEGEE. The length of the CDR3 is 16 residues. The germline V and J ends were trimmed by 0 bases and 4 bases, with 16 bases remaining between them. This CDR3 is CASSLAVGEFPETQYF. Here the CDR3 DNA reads TGTGCCAGCAGCTTGGCCGTTGGGGAGTTCCCAGAGACCCAGTACTTC.

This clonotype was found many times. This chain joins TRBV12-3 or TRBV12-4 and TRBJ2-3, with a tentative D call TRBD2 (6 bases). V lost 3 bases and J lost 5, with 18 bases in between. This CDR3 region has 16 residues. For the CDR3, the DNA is TGTGCCAGCAGTTTTGGAGGGATTTCAAGAAAAGATACGCAGTATTTT. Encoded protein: CASSFGGISRKDTQYF.

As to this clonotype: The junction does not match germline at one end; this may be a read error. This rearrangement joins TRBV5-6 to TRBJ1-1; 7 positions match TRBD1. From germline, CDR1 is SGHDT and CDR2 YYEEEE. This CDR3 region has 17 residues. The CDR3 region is CASCLRDSLIMNTEAFF. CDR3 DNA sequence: TGTGCCAGCTGCTTGAGGGACAGCCTTATTATGAACACTGAAGCTTTCTTT.

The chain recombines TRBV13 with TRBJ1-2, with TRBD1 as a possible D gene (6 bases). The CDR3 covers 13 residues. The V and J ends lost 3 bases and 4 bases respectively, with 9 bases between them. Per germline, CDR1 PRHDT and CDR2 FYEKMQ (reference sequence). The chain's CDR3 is CASSLRGFYGYTF. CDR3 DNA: TGTGCCAGCAGCTTGAGGGGGTTCTATGGCTACACCTTC. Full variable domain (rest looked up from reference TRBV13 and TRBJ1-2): AAGVIQSPRHLIKEKRETATLKCYPIPRHDTVYWYQQGPGQDPQFLISFYEKMQSDKGSIPDRFSAQQFSDYHSELNMSSLELGDSALYFCASSLRGFYGYTFGSGTRLTVV.

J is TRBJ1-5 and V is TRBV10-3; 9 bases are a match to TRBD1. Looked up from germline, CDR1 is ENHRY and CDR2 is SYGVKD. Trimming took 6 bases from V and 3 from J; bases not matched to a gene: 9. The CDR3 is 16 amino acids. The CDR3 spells CAIRPPGQGNNQPQHF. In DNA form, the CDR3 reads TGTGCCATCAGACCCCCGGGACAGGGAAACAATCAGCCCCAGCATTTT.

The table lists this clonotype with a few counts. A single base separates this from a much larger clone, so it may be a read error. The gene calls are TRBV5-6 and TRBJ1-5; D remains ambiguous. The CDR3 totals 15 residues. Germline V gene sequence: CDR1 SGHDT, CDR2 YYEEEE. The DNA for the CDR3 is TGTGCCGGCAGCTTTCGGGGTCAGGTCAATCAGCCCCAGCATTTT. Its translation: CAGSFRGQVNQPQHF.

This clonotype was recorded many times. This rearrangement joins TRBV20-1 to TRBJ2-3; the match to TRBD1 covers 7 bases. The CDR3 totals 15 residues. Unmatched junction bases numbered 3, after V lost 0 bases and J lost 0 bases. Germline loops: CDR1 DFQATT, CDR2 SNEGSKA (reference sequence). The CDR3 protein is CSARDNRGSTDTQYF. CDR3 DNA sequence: TGCAGTGCTAGAGATAACAGGGGCAGCACAGATACGCAGTATTTT.

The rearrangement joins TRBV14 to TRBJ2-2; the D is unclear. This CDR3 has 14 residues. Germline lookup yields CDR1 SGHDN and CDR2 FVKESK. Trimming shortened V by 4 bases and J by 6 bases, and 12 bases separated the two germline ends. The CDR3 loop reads CASSPRLVPGELFF. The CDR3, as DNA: TGTGCCAGCAGCCCGCGGTTGGTGCCCGGGGAGCTGTTTTTT.

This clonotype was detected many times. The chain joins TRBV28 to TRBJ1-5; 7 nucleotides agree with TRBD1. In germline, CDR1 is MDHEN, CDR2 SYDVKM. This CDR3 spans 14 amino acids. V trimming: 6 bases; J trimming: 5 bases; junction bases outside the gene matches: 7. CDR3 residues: CASRGGGWDQPQHF. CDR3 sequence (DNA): TGTGCCAGCAGAGGAGGGGGCTGGGATCAGCCCCAGCATTTT.

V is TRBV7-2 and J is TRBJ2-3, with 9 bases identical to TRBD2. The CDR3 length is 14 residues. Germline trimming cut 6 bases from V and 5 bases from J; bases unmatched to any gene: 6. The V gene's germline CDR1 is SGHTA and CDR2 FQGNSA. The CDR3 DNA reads TGTGCCAGCAGACGTAGCGGGAGAATAGATACGCAGTATTTT. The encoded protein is CASRRSGRIDTQYF.